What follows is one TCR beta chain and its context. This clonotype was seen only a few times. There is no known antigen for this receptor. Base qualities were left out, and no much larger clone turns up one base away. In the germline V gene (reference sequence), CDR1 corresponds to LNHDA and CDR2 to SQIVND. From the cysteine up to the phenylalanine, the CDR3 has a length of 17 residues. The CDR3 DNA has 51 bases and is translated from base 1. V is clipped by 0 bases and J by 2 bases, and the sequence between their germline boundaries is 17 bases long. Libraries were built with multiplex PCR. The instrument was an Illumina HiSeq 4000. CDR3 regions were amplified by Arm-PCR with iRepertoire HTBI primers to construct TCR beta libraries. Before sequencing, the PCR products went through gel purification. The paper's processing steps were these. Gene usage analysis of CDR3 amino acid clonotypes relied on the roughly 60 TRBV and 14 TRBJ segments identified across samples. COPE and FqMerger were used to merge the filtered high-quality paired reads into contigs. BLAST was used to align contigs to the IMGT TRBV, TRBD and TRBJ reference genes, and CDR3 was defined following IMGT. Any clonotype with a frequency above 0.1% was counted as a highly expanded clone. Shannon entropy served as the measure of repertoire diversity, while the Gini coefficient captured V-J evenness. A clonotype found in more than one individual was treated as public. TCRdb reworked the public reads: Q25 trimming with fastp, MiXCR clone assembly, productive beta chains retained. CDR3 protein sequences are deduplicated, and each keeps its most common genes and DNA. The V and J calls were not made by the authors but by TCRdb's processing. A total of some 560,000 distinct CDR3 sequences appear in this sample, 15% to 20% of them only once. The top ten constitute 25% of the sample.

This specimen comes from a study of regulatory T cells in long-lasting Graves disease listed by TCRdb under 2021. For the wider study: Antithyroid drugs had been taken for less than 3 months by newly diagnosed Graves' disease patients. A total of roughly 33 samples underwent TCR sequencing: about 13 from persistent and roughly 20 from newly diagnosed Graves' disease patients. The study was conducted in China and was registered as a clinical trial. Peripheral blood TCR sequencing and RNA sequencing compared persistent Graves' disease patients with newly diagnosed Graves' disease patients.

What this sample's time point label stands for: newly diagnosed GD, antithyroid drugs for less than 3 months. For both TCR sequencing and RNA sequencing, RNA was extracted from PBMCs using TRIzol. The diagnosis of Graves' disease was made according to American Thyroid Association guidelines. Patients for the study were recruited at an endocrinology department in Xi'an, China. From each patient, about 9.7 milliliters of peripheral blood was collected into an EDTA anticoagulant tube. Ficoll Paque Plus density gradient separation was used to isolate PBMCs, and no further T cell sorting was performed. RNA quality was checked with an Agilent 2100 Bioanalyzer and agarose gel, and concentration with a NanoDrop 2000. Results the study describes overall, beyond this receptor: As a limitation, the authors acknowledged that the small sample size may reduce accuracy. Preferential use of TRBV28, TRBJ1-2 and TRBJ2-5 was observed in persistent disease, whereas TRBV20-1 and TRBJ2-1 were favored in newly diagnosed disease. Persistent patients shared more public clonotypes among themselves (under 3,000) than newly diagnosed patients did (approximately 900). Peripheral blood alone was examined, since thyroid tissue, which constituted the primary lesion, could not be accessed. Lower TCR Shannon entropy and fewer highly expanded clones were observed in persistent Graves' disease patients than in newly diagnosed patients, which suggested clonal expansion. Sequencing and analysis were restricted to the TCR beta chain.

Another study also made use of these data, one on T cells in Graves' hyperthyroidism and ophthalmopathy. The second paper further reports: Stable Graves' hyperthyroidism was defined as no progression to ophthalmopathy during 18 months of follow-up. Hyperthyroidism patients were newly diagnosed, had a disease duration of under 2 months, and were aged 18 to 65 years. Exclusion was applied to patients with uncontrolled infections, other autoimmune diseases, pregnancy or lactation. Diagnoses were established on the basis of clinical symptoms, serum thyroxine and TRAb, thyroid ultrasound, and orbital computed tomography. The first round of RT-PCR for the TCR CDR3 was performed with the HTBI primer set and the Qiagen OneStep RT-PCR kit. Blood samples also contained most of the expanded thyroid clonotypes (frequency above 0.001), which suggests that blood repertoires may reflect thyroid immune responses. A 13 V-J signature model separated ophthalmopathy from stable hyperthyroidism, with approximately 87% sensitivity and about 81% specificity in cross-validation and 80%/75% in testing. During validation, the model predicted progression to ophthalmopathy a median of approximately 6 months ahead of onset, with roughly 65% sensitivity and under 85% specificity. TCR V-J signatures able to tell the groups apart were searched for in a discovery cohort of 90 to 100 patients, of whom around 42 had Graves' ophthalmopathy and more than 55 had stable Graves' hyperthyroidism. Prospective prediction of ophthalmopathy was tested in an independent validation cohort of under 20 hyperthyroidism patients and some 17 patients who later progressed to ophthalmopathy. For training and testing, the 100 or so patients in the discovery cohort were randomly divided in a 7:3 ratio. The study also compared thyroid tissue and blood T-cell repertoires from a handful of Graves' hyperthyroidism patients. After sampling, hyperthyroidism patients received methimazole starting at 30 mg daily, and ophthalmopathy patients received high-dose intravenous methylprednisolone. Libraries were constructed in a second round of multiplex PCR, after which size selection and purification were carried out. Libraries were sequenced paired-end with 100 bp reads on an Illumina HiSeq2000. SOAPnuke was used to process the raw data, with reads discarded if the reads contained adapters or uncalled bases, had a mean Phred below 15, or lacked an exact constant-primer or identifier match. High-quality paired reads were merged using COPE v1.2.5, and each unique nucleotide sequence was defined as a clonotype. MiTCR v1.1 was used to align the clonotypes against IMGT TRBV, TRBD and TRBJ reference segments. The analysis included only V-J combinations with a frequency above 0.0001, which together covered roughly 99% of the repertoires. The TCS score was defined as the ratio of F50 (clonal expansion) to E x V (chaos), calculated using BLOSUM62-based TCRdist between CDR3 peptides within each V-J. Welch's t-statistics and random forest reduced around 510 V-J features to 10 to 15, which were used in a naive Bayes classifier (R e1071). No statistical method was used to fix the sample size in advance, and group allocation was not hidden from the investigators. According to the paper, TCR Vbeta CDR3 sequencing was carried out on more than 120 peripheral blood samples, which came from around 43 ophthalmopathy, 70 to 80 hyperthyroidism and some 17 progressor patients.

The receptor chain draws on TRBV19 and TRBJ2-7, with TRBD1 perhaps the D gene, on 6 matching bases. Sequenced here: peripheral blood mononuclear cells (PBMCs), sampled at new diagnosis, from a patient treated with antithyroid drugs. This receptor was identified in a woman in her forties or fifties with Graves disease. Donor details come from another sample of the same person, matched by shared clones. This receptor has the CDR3 CASSIDPDPGVPYEQYF. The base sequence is TGTGCCAGTAGTATAGATCCCGATCCAGGGGTTCCCTACGAGCAGTACTTC.